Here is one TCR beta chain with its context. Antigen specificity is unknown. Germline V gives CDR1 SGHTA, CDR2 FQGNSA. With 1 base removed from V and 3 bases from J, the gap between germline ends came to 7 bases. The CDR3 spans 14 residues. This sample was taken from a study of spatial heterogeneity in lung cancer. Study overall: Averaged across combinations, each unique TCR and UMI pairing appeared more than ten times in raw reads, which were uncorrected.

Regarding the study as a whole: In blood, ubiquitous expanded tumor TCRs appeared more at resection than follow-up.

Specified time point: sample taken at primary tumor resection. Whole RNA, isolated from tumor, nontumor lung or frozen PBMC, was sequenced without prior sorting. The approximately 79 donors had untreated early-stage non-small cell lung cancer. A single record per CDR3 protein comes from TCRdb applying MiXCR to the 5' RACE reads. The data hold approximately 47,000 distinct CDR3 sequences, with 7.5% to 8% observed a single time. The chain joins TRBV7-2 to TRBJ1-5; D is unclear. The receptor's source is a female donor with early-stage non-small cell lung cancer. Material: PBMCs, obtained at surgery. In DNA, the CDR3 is TGTGCCAGCAGCTTAGTTGGGGACAATCAGCCCCAGCATTTT. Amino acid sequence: CASSLVGDNQPQHF.